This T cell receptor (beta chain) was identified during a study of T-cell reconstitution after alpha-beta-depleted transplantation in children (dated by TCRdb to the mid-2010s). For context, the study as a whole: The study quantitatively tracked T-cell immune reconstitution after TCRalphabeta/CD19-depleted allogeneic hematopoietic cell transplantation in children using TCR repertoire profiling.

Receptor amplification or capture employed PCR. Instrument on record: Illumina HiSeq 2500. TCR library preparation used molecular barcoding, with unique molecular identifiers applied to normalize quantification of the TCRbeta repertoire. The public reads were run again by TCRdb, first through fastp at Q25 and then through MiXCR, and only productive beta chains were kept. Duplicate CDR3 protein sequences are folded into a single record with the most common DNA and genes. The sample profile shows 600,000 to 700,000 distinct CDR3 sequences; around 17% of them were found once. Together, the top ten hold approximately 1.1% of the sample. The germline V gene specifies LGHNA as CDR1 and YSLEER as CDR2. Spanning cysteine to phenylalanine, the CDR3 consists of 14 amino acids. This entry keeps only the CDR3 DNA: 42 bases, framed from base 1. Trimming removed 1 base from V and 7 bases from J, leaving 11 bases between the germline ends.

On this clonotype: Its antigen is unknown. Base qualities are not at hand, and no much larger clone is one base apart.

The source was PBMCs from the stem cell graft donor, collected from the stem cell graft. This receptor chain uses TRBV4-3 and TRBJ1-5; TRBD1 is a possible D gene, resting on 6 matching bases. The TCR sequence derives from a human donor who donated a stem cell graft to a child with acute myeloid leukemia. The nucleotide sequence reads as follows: TGCGCCAGCAGCCAAGTCGGGGGCATGCAGCCCCAGCATTTT. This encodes CASSQVGGMQPQHF.